A single sample is the source of the 25 T cell receptor beta chains below, sequenced in a study of hypomethylating agent response in myelodysplastic syndrome. Profiling relied on immunoSEQ multiplex PCR, and the TCRdb table lists in-frame clones only, not all of them. The sample contains 7,000 or so clones, around nine tenths of which appear only once. The input for sequencing was bone marrow, taken before or after starting hypomethylating agent treatment for myelodysplastic syndrome (not recorded which). The origin of the receptors is a human donor with myelodysplastic syndrome.

The chain recombines TRBV9 with TRBJ1-3, with 10 nucleotides matching TRBD1. The CDR3 spans 17 residues. Germline V gene sequence: CDR1 SGDLS, CDR2 YYNGEE. With V trimmed by 3 bases and J by 0 bases, 6 bases remained unmatched. This chain's CDR3 is CASSAGTGASSGNTIYF. In nucleotides, the CDR3 is TGTGCCAGCAGCGCTGGGACAGGGGCTAGCTCTGGAAACACCATATATTTT.

This sequence joins TRBV7-3 and TRBJ1-2; D is unclear. Trimming removed 3 bases at V and 8 bases at J, with 13 bases between. There are 13 residues in the CDR3. Germline assignment: CDR1 SGHTA and CDR2 FQGTGA. For the CDR3, the DNA is TGTGCCAGCAGCTTTAGTAGGGTACAGGGCTACACCTTC. Its translation is CASSFSRVQGYTF.

This clone was detected only a few times. The rearrangement links TRBV9 to TRBJ1-1; no definite D call. CDR1 and CDR2 (germline): SGDLS, YYNGEE. Trimming cost V 0 bases and J 11 bases, with 11 bases left between them. CDR3 size: 12 residues. Written as DNA, the CDR3 is TGTGCCAGCAGCGTAGCATTGAACGAGGCTTTCTTT. Translating it yields CASSVALNEAFF.

This clone was detected only a few times. The V gene is TRBV5-1, the J gene TRBJ2-7; D is ambiguous. The germline CDR1 and CDR2 sequences are SGHRS and YFSETQ. V gave up 0 bases and J gave up 3 bases, with 7 bases separating them. The CDR3 totals 13 residues. The CDR3 loop is CASSLGAGYEQYV. In DNA form, the CDR3 reads TGCGCCAGCAGCTTGGGGGCAGGCTACGAGCAGTACGTC.

This chain links TRBV5-4 with TRBJ2-1; tentative D call: TRBD2 (6 bases). This CDR3 is 14 amino acids long. CDR1 is SGHNT and CDR2 is YYREEE in the germline V gene (reference sequence). Trimming left V 0 bases short and J 8 bases short, with 12 bases between. CDR3 nucleotide sequence: TGTGCCAGCAGCTTGGGACTAGGGGAATATGAGCAGTTCTTC. It encodes CASSLGLGEYEQFF.

V usage is TRBV7-9 and J usage is TRBJ1-6; perhaps TRBD1 as D (5 bases). The ends were cut back, 5 bases at V and 8 bases at J, with 16 bases in the middle. The CDR3 sequence is 15 residues long. Germline-derived CDR1 and CDR2 are SEHNR and FQNEAQ (reference sequence). The chain's CDR3 is CASSDGDGVYSPLHF. CDR3 DNA sequence: TGTGCCAGCAGCGACGGGGACGGAGTGTATTCACCCCTCCACTTT. The variable domain in full, completed from reference TRBV7-9 and TRBJ1-6, reads DTGVSQNPRHKITKRGQNVTFRCDPISEHNRLYWYRQTLGQGPEFLTYFQNEAQLEKSRLLSDRFSAERPKGSFSTLEIQRTEQGDSAMYLCASSDGDGVYSPLHFGNGTRLTVT.

The chain has TRBV6-6 and TRBJ2-1; 7 bases map to TRBD2. CDR1 MNHNY and CDR2 SVGAGI come from the germline V gene (reference sequence). V was clipped by 6 bases and J by 4 bases; unmatched bases: 6. The CDR3 has 14 residues. The DNA of the CDR3 is TGTGCCAGCAGGCCGGGACTAACATACAATGAGCAGTTCTTC. Encoded protein: CASRPGLTYNEQFF.

The chain combines TRBV19 with TRBJ2-3; D is possibly TRBD2 (6 bases). The CDR3 sequence is 15 residues long. The germline V gene has CDR1 LNHDA and CDR2 SQIVND (reference sequence). The V and J ends lost 8 bases and 4 bases respectively, with 19 bases between them. For the CDR3, the DNA is TGTGCCAGTCGGCGAGAGGGACTCCGAGCAGATACGCAGTATTTT. Translated: CASRREGLRADTQYF. Full variable domain (missing parts from reference TRBV19 and TRBJ2-3): DGGITQSPKYLFRKEGQNVTLSCEQNLNHDAMYWYRQDPGQGLRLIYYSQIVNDFQKGDIAEGYSVSREKKESFPLTVTSAQKNPTAFYLCASRREGLRADTQYFGPGTRLTVL.

This chain connects TRBV30 to TRBJ1-1; D unclear. There are 12 residues in the CDR3. V was shortened by 2 bases and J by 4 bases, with 8 bases between the two germline ends. The germline V gene encodes CDR1 GTSNPN and CDR2 SVGIG (reference sequence). The CDR3 sequence: CAWSRGRTEAFF. In DNA form, the CDR3 reads TGTGCCTGGAGTAGAGGGCGCACTGAAGCTTTCTTT.

This clone was counted only a few times. V gene TRBV28 combines with J gene TRBJ1-2; D remains unclear. Germline lookup yields CDR1 MDHEN and CDR2 SYDVKM. The CDR3 has 10 amino acids. Trimming removed 6 bases from V and 11 bases from J, with 10 bases in between. Here the CDR3 reads CASRTEEYTF. CDR3 nucleotide sequence: TGTGCCAGCAGAACAGAAGAGTACACCTTC.

This chain connects TRBV6-5 to TRBJ1-1; possibly TRBD1 for D (5 bases). The CDR3 has 13 residues. Trimming stripped 4 bases from V and 5 bases from J, with 11 bases between. Germline V gives CDR1 MNHEY, CDR2 SVGAGI. CDR3 loop: CASSSTGVTEAFF. CDR3 bases: TGTGCCAGCAGTTCAACAGGCGTTACTGAAGCTTTCTTT.

This chain links TRBV10-3 with TRBJ2-2, with no clear D. CDR3 length: 13 residues. The germline V gene has CDR1 ENHRY and CDR2 SYGVKD. V dropped 3 bases and J dropped 7 bases, with 9 bases sitting between them. DNA for the CDR3: TGTGCCATCAGTGAACCAGAGATCGGGGAGCTGTTTTTT. Translation: CAISEPEIGELFF.

The chain employs TRBV5-4 and TRBJ1-1; D ambiguous. The V end lost 4 bases, the J end lost 9 bases, and 13 bases lay between the germline ends. The germline gives CDR1 SGHNT, CDR2 YYREEE (reference sequence). CDR3 length: 12 amino acids. In DNA form, the CDR3 reads TGTGCCAGCAGCCTGGGAGGGCGCCAAGCTTTCTTT. It codes for CASSLGGRQAFF.

The J gene is TRBJ1-5, the V gene TRBV7-2, with 7 nucleotides matching TRBD1. The CDR3 spans 18 residues. Trimming cost V 5 bases and J 3 bases; bases outside gene matches: 16. The germline gives CDR1 SGHTA, CDR2 FQGNSA. Here the CDR3 reads CASSAPQGHNPFNQPQHF. In nucleotides, the CDR3 is TGTGCCAGCAGCGCACCACAGGGGCACAATCCTTTCAATCAGCCCCAGCATTTT. The full variable domain, rest sourced from reference TRBV7-2 and TRBJ1-5, is GAGVSQSPSNKVTEKGKDVELRCDPISGHTALYWYRQSLGQGLEFLIYFQGNSAPDKSGLPSDRFSAERTGGSVSTLTIQRTQQEDSAVYLCASSAPQGHNPFNQPQHFGDGTRLSIL.

This chain joins TRBV7-2 and TRBJ2-7, with TRBD2 as a possible D gene (5 bases). Trimming shortened V by 5 bases and J by 5 bases, and 13 bases separated the two germline ends. The CDR3 is 13 residues long. Germline assignment: CDR1 SGHTA and CDR2 FQGNSA. The CDR3 bases are TGTGCCAGCAGCGCAACTACTAGAAACGAGCAGTACTTC. This translates into CASSATTRNEQYF. Complete variable domain (other parts from reference TRBV7-2 and TRBJ2-7): GAGVSQSPSNKVTEKGKDVELRCDPISGHTALYWYRQSLGQGLEFLIYFQGNSAPDKSGLPSDRFSAERTGGSVSTLTIQRTQQEDSAVYLCASSATTRNEQYFGPGTRLTVT.

This clone was detected only once. V is TRBV12-5 and J is TRBJ2-3; D remains unclear. The CDR3 has 13 amino acids. Per germline, CDR1 LGHNT and CDR2 FRNRAP. V was trimmed by 1 base and J by 6 bases, leaving 8 bases between them. CDR3 nucleotides: TGTGCTAGTGGTTTGGCTGGGATTGATACGCAGTATTTT. This encodes CASGLAGIDTQYF.

CDR3 amino acids: CASSYSTGSGNTIYF. CDR3 nucleotide sequence: TGTGCCAGCAGTTACTCCACAGGGTCTGGAAACACCATATATTTT. The chain couples TRBV6-5 to TRBJ1-3, with D possibly being TRBD1 (6 bases). CDR3 length: 15 amino acids. The germline V and J ends were trimmed by 0 bases and 1 base, with 7 bases remaining between them. Germline values: CDR1 MNHEY, CDR2 SVGAGI.

The chain couples TRBV5-8 to TRBJ2-5, with TRBD2 identical over 9 bases. V lost 1 base and J lost 2; bases outside the gene matches: 3. Looked up from germline, CDR1 is SGHTS and CDR2 is YDEGEE. The CDR3 has 15 amino acids. The CDR3 is CASSLRLAAQETQYF. The CDR3 DNA is TGTGCCAGCAGCTTGCGACTAGCGGCTCAAGAGACCCAGTACTTC.

The V gene is TRBV6-6, the J gene TRBJ2-3; 8 nucleotides match TRBD2. V lost 6 bases, J lost 5 bases, and 10 bases stayed unmatched. CDR1 MNHNY and CDR2 SVGAGI come from the germline V gene (reference sequence). The CDR3 covers 15 residues. The CDR3 is CASRDGRGGRDTQYF. In DNA form, the CDR3 reads TGTGCCAGCAGGGACGGCCGGGGGGGCCGAGATACGCAGTATTTT.

The genes are TRBV6-6 and TRBJ2-7, with 7 bases fitting TRBD1. This CDR3 is 14 amino acids long. Germline V gene sequence: CDR1 MNHNY, CDR2 SVGAGI (reference sequence). V shed 3 bases and J 2 bases; nucleotides not matched to a gene: 4. The CDR3 sequence: CASSYRQGPYEQYV. In DNA form, the CDR3 reads TGTGCCAGCAGTTATCGACAGGGTCCCTACGAGCAGTACGTC.

The chain recombines TRBV15 with TRBJ1-4; D is possibly TRBD1 (5 bases). Trimming pared 0 bases from V and 6 bases from J, leaving 17 bases between. Germline V lookup: CDR1 LNHNV, CDR2 YYDKDF (reference sequence). This CDR3 has 17 amino acids. The CDR3 sequence is CATSRDLRGTLHEKLFF. The CDR3 DNA reads TGTGCCACCAGCAGAGATCTGCGGGGGACGTTACATGAAAAACTGTTTTTT.

This rearrangement joins TRBV11-2 to TRBJ1-4, with a possible D match to TRBD1 (5 bases). The germline CDR1 and CDR2 sequences are SGHAT and FQNNGV. This CDR3 spans 15 amino acids. Trimming took off 6 bases at V and 4 bases at J, with 15 bases between the two ends. CDR3 sequence (DNA): TGTGCCAGCAGAAGGGACGGAAGACATAATGAAAAACTGTTTTTT. Its protein product is CASRRDGRHNEKLFF.

V usage is TRBV5-6 and J usage is TRBJ2-5; the D is unclear. The J call is in doubt because the DNA end fits TRBJ2-7 better. Germline V lookup: CDR1 SGHDT, CDR2 YYEEEE. The CDR3 is 14 amino acids. CDR3 DNA: TGTGCCAGCAGCTTGGCGGGCAATTCCTACGAGCAGTACTTC. Amino acid sequence: CASSLAGNSYEQYF.

The CDR3 DNA reads TGTGCCAGCAGCCCTGGGACAGTTGGGGGCTACACCTTC. Translation gives CASSPGTVGGYTF. This rearrangement joins TRBV9 to TRBJ1-2, with 7 bases that match TRBD1. The ends lost 4 bases at V and 8 bases at J; junction bases unmatched: 8. The germline gives CDR1 SGDLS, CDR2 YYNGEE. This CDR3 is 13 amino acids long.

This chain links TRBV9 with TRBJ1-1, with D unresolved. Germline V gives CDR1 SGDLS, CDR2 YYNGEE. This CDR3 has 15 residues. Trimming stripped 2 bases from V and 4 bases from J, with 15 bases between. The CDR3 loop reads CASSVSQEGRTEAFF. CDR3 nucleotide sequence: TGTGCCAGCAGCGTGAGTCAGGAGGGTCGCACTGAAGCTTTCTTT.